The present TCR beta chain was sequenced within a study of T-cell reconstitution after alpha-beta-depleted transplantation in children. V was pared by 4 bases and J by 1 base, with 14 bases between. The CDR3 is made up of 16 amino acids. Unique molecular identifiers were incorporated during preparation of the TCRbeta library. From the PCR reads, TCRdb called clonotypes with MiXCR, one entry per CDR3 protein. The sample has 540,000 or so distinct CDR3 sequences; about 23% are singletons. Study observations and caveats: A year post-transplant, T-cell counts and diversity derived mostly from newly produced T cells. It was reported that alpha-beta T cells came from several hundred expanded graft clones (about two months after transplant). High day-60 TCRbeta diversity in some patients came from surviving recipient T cells and thymic progenitors.

In regard to this clonotype: The antigen is not known.

This TCR was recovered from a boy less than two years old who had a stem cell transplant for acute myeloid leukemia, so the T cells may come from the graft donor. Specimen: PBMCs, mostly from graft donor cells, collected 360 days after TCRalphabeta/CD19-depleted stem cell transplant. The genes are TRBV12-3 or TRBV12-4 and TRBJ2-1; D might be TRBD2 (6 bases). The chain's CDR3 is CASSWGRGVSYNEQFF. DNA for the CDR3: TGTGCCAGCAGTTGGGGACGCGGGGTTTCCTACAATGAGCAGTTCTTC.